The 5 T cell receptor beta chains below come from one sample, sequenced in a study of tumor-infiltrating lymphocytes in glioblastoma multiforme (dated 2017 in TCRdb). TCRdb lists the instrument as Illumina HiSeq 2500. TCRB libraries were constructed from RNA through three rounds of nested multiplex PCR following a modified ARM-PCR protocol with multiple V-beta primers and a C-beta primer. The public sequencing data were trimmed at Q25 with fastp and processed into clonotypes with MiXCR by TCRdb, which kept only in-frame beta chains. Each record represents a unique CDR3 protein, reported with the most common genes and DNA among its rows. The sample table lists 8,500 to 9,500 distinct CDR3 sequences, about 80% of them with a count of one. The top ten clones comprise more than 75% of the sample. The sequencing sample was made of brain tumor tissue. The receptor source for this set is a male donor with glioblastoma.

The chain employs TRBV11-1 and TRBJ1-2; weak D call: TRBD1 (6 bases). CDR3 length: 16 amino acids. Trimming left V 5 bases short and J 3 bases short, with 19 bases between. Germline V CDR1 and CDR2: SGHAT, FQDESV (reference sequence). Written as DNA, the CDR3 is TGTGCCAGCAGCGATCTCAGACAGGCGTATGACTATGGCTACACCTTC. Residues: CASSDLRQAYDYGYTF. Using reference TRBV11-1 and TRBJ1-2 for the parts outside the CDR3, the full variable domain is EAEVAQSPRYKITEKSQAVAFWCDPISGHATLYWYRQILGQGPELLVQFQDESVVDDSQLPKDRFSAERLKGVDSTLKIQPAELGDSAMYLCASSDLRQAYDYGYTFGSGTRLTVV.

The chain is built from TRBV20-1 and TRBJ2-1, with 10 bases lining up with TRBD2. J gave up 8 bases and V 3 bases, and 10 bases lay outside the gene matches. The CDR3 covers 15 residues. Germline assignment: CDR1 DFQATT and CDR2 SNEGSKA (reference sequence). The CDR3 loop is CSASVRLAGIDEQFF. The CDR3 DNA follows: TGCAGTGCTAGTGTCAGACTAGCGGGTATTGATGAGCAGTTCTTC.

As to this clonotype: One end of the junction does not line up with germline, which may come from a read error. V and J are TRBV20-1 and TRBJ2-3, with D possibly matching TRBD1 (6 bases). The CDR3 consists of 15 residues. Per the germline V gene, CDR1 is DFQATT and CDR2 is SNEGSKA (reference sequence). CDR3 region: CSALRTVTNLNTRYF. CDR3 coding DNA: TGCAGTGCCCTACGGACAGTGACGAACCTTAATACGCGGTATTTT.

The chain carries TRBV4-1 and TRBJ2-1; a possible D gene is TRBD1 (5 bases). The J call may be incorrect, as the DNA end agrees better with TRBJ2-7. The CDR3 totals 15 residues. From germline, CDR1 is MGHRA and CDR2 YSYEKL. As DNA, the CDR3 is TGCGCCAGCAGCCAAAACCTACAGGAGTCCTACGAGCAGTACTTC. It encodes CASSQNLQESYEQYF.

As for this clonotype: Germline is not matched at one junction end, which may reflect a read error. The CDR3 DNA is TGCAGTGCTAGAGATCGACAGCACTACAATGAGCAGTCCTTC. This sequence encodes CSARDRQHYNEQSF. V is TRBV20-1 and J is TRBJ2-1, with D possibly matching TRBD1 (5 bases). This CDR3 region has 14 residues. Germline loops: CDR1 DFQATT, CDR2 SNEGSKA (reference sequence).